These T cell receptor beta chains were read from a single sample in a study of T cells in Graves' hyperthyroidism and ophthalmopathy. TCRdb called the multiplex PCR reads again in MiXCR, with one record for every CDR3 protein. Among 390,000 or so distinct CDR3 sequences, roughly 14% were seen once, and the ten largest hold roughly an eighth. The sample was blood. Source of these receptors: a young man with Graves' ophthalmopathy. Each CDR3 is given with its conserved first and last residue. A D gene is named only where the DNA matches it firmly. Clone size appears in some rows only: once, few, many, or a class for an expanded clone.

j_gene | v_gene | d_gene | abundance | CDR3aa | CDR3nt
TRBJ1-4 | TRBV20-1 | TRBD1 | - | CSASTGTGGRTEKLFF | TGCAGTGCTAGTACCGGGACAGGGGGCCGCACCGAAAAACTGTTTTTT
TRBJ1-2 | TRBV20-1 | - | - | CSARQAATHRGYTF | TGCAGTGCTAGACAAGCAGCCACCCATAGGGGCTACACCTTC
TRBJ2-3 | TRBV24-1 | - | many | CATSDFKGDTQYF | TGTGCCACCAGTGATTTTAAGGGGGATACGCAGTATTTT
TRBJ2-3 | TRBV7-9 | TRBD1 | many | CASSTGLLRSRGPSTDTQYF | TGTGCCAGCAGCACTGGTCTGCTTAGGTCGAGGGGGCCTAGCACAGATACGCAGTATTTT
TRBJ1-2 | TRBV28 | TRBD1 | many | CASSSSADRGLGGYTF | TGTGCCAGCAGCTCCAGCGCTGACAGGGGCCTTGGTGGCTACACCTTC
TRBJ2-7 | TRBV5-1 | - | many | CASSLGLGPYEQYF | TGCGCCAGCAGCTTGGGGCTAGGACCCTACGAGCAGTACTTC
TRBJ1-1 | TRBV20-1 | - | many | CSAQPGVNTEAFF | TGCAGTGCACAACCTGGGGTGAACACTGAAGCTTTCTTT
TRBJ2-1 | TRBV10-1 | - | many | CASSDDLGRVDEQFF | TGCGCCAGCAGTGATGATCTAGGACGAGTCGATGAGCAGTTCTTC
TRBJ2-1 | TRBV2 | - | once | CASSEKFF | TGTGCCAGCAGTGAAAAGTTCTTC
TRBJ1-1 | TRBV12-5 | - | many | CASGLREEAFF | TGTGCTAGTGGTTTAAGGGAGGAAGCTTTCTTT
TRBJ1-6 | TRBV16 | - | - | CASSHPGLNSPLHF | TGTGCCAGCAGCCACCCGGGCCTCAATTCACCCCTCCACTTT